Sequencing of this TCR beta chain was carried out in a study of cytomegalovirus exposure and HLA in healthy donors. Though nominally healthy at sampling, donors likely had unrecorded immune exposures. PCR used 60 Vbeta primers and 13 Jbeta primers. Original data processing: Later, 65 million to 90 million unique TCR beta chains were counted in an analysis, and roughly 11 million of them were shared. Sequenced by immunoSEQ multiplex PCR; TCRdb stores in-frame clones only, minus some. The V and J calls and clone size are taken from that table; D and trimming were inferred from the DNA. Here the sample table reports about 48,000 clones. The sequenced sample consisted of PBMCs. This sequence originates from a woman between 40 and 55 years old in good health and CMV-seronegative.

The CDR3 DNA is TGTGCCAGCAGTACAGATGTTACAGGGGGAAAACTGTTTTTT. This codes for CASSTDVTGGKLFF. V usage is TRBV9 and J usage is TRBJ1-4; 8 bases line up with TRBD1. The CDR3 is 14 amino acids. The germline gives CDR1 SGDLS, CDR2 YYNGEE. Germline trimming cut 5 bases from V and 10 bases from J; bases unmatched to any gene: 10. Looking up the rest from reference TRBV9 and TRBJ1-4 gives the full variable domain: DSGVTQTPKHLITATGQRVTLRCSPRSGDLSVYWYQQSLDQGLQFLIQYYNGEERAKGNILERFSAQQFPDLHSELNLSSLELGDSALYFCASSTDVTGGKLFFGSGTQLSVL.